The entry below gives a single TCR beta chain sequence along with its context. Its target is unknown. Some clones are missing from TCRdb's copy, which holds only in-frame ones; the method was immunoSEQ multiplex PCR. The sample has over 45,000 clones; approximately 83% are singletons. This CDR3 comprises 14 residues. Germline V gene data show CDR1 as LNHDA and CDR2 as SQIVND (reference sequence). Trimming left V 7 bases short and J 4 bases short, with 16 bases between. This sample is part of a study of identifying expanded T cells in peripheral blood. Study-wide points: Variance in clone template counts between approximately 2-week samples significantly increased with total template count across all healthy donors.

Collection occurred without any documented infections or immune events in donors. The sequence was obtained from a person aged 18 to 75 in good health. Sequencing was performed on blood. The V gene is TRBV19, the J gene TRBJ1-1, with unresolved D. The CDR3 nucleotides read TGTGCCAGTACACCCCAACGCAAAAGCACTGAAGCTTTCTTT. Encoded protein: CASTPQRKSTEAFF.